These 14 T cell receptor beta chains originate from one sample sequenced in a study of blood T cell repertoires in COVID-19. Only in-frame clones appear in the TCRdb table, and some are missing; sequencing was by immunoSEQ multiplex PCR. The sample lists hundreds of thousands of clones, 65% to 90% occurring once. The sample was peripheral blood. The origin of the receptors is a human donor in a cohort sampled during active COVID-19.

This chain joins TRBV5-1 and TRBJ2-7, with TRBD2 matching 8 bases. CDR1 and CDR2 from the germline V gene are SGHRS and YFSETQ. The V segment lost 3 bases and the J segment 4 bases; nucleotides outside the gene matches: 9. The CDR3 runs to 15 residues. DNA of the CDR3: TGCGCCAGCAGCTCCCGACTAAGCGGGAGTTACGAGCAGTACTTC. This gives the protein CASSSRLSGSYEQYF.

This rearrangement joins TRBV5-4 to TRBJ2-7; 10 nucleotides agree with TRBD1. CDR3 length equals 16 residues. CDR1 and CDR2 (germline): SGHNT, YYREEE (reference sequence). V shed 0 bases, J shed 2 bases, and the junction held 5 bases outside the gene matches. In nucleotides, the CDR3 is TGTGCCAGCAGCTTGGGGGGGGACAGGGGTCCCTACGAGCAGTACTTC. It yields the protein CASSLGGDRGPYEQYF.

Concerning this clone: This sample includes further DNA sequences coding for the same CDR3. This sequence joins TRBV3-1 (or the pseudogene TRBV3-2) and TRBJ1-6, with 7 bases fitting TRBD1. The CDR3 spans 14 residues. Germline values: CDR1 LGHDT, CDR2 YNNKEL (reference sequence). V shed 1 base and J 9 bases; nucleotides not matched to a gene: 3. DNA for the CDR3: TGTGCCAGCAGCCAAGGACAGGGAGGTTCACCCCTCCACTTT. This translates into CASSQGQGGSPLHF.

V usage is TRBV9 and J usage is TRBJ2-1; D unresolved. CDR3 size: 15 residues. The V end lost 0 bases, the J end lost 0 bases, and 7 bases lay between the germline ends. CDR1 SGDLS and CDR2 YYNGEE come from the germline V gene. DNA for the CDR3: TGTGCCAGCAGCGTAGCAATTAGCTCCTACAATGAGCAGTTCTTC. It codes for CASSVAISSYNEQFF.

V and J are TRBV9 and TRBJ2-3; TRBD1 matches at 7 bases. From germline, CDR1 is SGDLS and CDR2 YYNGEE. The ends lost 4 bases at V and 1 base at J; junction bases unmatched: 6. The CDR3 spans 15 residues. CDR3 bases: TGTGCCAGCAGCCCTGACAGGGTACGCACAGATACGCAGTATTTT. Its translation: CASSPDRVRTDTQYF.

V and J are TRBV30 and TRBJ1-3, with 7 bases lining up with TRBD1. The germline V gene encodes CDR1 GTSNPN and CDR2 SVGIG (reference sequence). This CDR3 comprises 13 residues. V was clipped by 5 bases and J by 4 bases; unmatched bases: 5. CDR3 nucleotides: TGTGCCTGGGCTAGGGGGCCAGGAAACACCATATATTTT. It yields the protein CAWARGPGNTIYF.

This clone has only a few counts. The gene calls are TRBV19 and TRBJ1-5; 8 bases match TRBD1. Unmatched junction bases numbered 13, after V lost 2 bases and J lost 7 bases. This CDR3 contains 17 residues. CDR1 is LNHDA and CDR2 is SQIVND in the germline V gene (reference sequence). The CDR3 spells CASSIPRTGLVGQPQHF. CDR3 coding DNA: TGTGCCAGTAGTATACCCCGGACAGGGCTGGTCGGGCAGCCCCAGCATTTT.

The V call is TRBV15, the J call TRBJ2-3, with 8 bases identical to TRBD2. The V segment lost 6 bases and the J segment 2 bases; nucleotides outside the gene matches: 19. The germline V gene encodes CDR1 LNHNV and CDR2 YYDKDF (reference sequence). CDR3 length: 19 amino acids. CDR3 amino acids: CATSTDTGGPGGLTDTQYF. CDR3 DNA sequence: TGTGCCACCAGTACCGACACCGGTGGACCGGGAGGGCTCACAGATACGCAGTATTTT.

V is TRBV27 and J is TRBJ2-1, with 10 bases that match TRBD1. V trimming: 6 bases; J trimming: 12 bases; junction bases outside the gene matches: 14. The germline gives CDR1 MNHEY, CDR2 SMNVEV (reference sequence). The CDR3 runs 15 residues. Here the CDR3 DNA reads TGTGCCAGCAGGCCTCTTGGGACAGGGGCGGTAGGGCAGTTCTTC. Its protein is CASRPLGTGAVGQFF.

Remarks on this clone: The sample contains more than one DNA sequence encoding this CDR3. The chain recombines TRBV9 with TRBJ2-1; 8 bases map to TRBD1. Germline V CDR1 and CDR2: SGDLS, YYNGEE. This CDR3 has 15 residues. V gave up 4 bases and J gave up 0 bases; unmatched junction bases: 3. The CDR3: CASSPGQGSYNEQFF. CDR3 DNA: TGTGCCAGCAGCCCTGGACAGGGCTCCTACAATGAGCAGTTCTTC.

V is TRBV4-2 and J is TRBJ2-7, with D perhaps matching TRBD2 (6 bases). The V end was cut by 3 bases, the J end by 1 base, with 10 bases between. CDR1 LGHNA and CDR2 YNFKEQ come from the germline V gene. The length of the CDR3 is 14 residues. CDR3 protein: CASSQGLLSYEQYF. The CDR3, as DNA: TGTGCCAGCAGCCAGGGACTCCTTTCCTACGAGCAGTACTTC.

This chain uses TRBV29-1 with TRBJ2-1; 8 bases fit TRBD1. The CDR3 contains 14 residues. V was pared by 8 bases and J by 3 bases, with 9 bases of the junction left unmatched. The germline V gene has CDR1 SQVTM and CDR2 ANQGSEA. CDR3 sequence: CSFAEDRVYNEQFF. For the CDR3, the DNA is TGCAGCTTTGCTGAGGACAGGGTCTACAATGAGCAGTTCTTC.

The gene calls are TRBV3-1 (or the pseudogene TRBV3-2) and TRBJ2-3; D call uncertain. Looked up from germline, CDR1 is LGHDT and CDR2 is YNNKEL (reference sequence). This CDR3 region has 16 residues. Trimming pared 1 base from V and 1 base from J, leaving 12 bases between. CDR3 in DNA: TGTGCCAGCAGCCAAGGGCCGTTCCTAGGCACAGATACGCAGTATTTT. As protein: CASSQGPFLGTDTQYF.

The rearrangement uses TRBV30 and TRBJ2-5; no firm D call. V was pared by 5 bases and J by 5 bases, with 6 bases between. CDR3 length: 10 amino acids. Germline V lookup: CDR1 GTSNPN, CDR2 SVGIG (reference sequence). The CDR3 reads CAWGQETQYF. The CDR3 region has the DNA TGTGCCTGGGGGCAGGAGACCCAGTACTTC. Full variable domain (rest looked up from reference TRBV30 and TRBJ2-5): SQTIHQWPATLVQPVGSPLSLECTVEGTSNPNLYWYRQAAGRGLQLLFYSVGIGQISSEVPQNLSASRPQDRQFILSSKKLLLSDSGFYLCAWGQETQYFGPGTRLLVL.